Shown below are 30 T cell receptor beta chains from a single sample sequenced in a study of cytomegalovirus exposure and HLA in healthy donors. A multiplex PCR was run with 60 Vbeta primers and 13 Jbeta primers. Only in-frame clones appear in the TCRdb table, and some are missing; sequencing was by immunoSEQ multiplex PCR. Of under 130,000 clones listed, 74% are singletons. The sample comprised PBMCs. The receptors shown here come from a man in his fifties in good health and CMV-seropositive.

The CDR3 sequence: CASSQDRSEQPQHF. The CDR3 DNA reads as TGTGCCAGCAGTCAAGACAGGAGCGAACAGCCCCAGCATTTT. This chain links TRBV2 with TRBJ1-5; D is perhaps TRBD1 (6 bases). Germline V gene lookup returns CDR1 SNHLY and CDR2 FYNNEI. V was clipped by 5 bases and J by 7 bases, with 15 bases between them. This CDR3 spans 14 amino acids.

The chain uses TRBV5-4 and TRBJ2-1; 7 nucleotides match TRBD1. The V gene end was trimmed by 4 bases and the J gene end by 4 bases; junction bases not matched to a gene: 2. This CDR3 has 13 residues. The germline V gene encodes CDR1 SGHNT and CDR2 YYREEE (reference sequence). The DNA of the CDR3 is TGTGCCAGCAGCCGGGACAGATACAATGAGCAGTTCTTC. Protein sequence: CASSRDRYNEQFF.

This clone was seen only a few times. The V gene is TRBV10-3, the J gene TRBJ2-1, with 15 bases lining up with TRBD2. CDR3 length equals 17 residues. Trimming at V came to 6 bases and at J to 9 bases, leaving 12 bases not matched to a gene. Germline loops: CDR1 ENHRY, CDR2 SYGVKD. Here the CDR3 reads CAISPGTSGGKEGEQFF. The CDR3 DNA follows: TGTGCCATCAGCCCTGGGACTAGCGGGGGGAAAGAGGGTGAGCAGTTCTTC.

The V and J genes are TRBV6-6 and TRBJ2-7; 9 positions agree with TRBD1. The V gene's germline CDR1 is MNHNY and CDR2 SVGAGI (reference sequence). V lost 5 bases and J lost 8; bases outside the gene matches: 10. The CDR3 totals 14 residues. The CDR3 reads CASSPGTGSLQQYF. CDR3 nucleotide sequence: TGTGCCAGCAGTCCCGGGACAGGGAGCTTACAGCAGTACTTC.

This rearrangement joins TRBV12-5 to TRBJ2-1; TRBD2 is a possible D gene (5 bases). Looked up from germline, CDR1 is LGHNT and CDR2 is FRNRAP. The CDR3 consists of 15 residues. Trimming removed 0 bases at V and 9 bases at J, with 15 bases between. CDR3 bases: TGTGCTAGTGGTTTGGTATTACGCCCAGGAGGTGAGCAGTTCTTC. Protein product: CASGLVLRPGGEQFF.

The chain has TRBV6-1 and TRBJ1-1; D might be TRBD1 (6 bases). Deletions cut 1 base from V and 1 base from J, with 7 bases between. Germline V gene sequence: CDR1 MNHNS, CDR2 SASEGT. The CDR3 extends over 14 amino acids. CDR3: CASSEGGGNTEAFF. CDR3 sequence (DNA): TGTGCCAGCAGTGAAGGAGGGGGGAACACTGAAGCTTTCTTT.

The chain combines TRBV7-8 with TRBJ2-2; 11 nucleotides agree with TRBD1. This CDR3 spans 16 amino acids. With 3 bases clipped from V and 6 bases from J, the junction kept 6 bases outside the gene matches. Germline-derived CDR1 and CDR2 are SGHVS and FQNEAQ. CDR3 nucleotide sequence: TGTGCCAGCAGCTTGGGACAGGGGGTATTAGCCGGGGAGCTGTTTTTT. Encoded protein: CASSLGQGVLAGELFF.

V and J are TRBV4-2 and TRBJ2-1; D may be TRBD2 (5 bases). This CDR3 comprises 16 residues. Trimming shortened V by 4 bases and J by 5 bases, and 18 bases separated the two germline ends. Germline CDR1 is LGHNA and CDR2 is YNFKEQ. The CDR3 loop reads CASSPEVEGSNNEQFF. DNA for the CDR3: TGTGCCAGCAGCCCGGAGGTCGAGGGATCAAACAATGAGCAGTTCTTC.

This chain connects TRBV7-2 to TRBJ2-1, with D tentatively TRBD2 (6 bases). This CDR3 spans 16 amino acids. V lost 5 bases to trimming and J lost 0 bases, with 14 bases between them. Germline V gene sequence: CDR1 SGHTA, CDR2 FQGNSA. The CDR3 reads CASSRQRVSSYNEQFF. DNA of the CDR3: TGTGCCAGCAGCAGGCAGCGGGTGAGCTCCTACAATGAGCAGTTCTTC.

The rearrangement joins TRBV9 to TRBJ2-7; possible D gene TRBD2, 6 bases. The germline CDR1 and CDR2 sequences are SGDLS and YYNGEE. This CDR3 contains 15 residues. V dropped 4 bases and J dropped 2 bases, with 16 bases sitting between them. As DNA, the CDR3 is TGTGCCAGCAGCCCCCGTTACGGGGGAACCTACGAGCAGTACTTC. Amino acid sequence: CASSPRYGGTYEQYF.

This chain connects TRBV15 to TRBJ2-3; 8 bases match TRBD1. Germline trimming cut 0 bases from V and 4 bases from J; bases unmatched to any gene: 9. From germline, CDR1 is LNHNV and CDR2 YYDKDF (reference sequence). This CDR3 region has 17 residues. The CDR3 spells CATSRDIRSGGADTQYF. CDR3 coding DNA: TGTGCCACCAGCAGAGATATTCGATCAGGGGGCGCAGATACGCAGTATTTT.

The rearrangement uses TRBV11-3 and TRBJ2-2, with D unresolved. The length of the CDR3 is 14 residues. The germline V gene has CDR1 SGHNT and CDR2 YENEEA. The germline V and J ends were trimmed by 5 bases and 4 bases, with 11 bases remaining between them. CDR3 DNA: TGTGCCAGCAGCCCACCGCCGGGCACCGGGGAGCTGTTTTTT. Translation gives CASSPPPGTGELFF.

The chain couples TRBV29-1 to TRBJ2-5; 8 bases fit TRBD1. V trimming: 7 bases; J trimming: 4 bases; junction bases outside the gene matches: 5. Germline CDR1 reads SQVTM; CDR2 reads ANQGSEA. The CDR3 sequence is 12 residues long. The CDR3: CSGGQGRETQYF. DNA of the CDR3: TGCAGCGGTGGACAGGGAAGAGAGACCCAGTACTTC.

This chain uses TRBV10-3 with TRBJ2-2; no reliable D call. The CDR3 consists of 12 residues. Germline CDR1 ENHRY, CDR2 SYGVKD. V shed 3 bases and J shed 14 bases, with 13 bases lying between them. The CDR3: CAISESSQALFF. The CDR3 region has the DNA TGTGCCATCAGTGAATCATCCCAGGCCCTGTTTTTT.

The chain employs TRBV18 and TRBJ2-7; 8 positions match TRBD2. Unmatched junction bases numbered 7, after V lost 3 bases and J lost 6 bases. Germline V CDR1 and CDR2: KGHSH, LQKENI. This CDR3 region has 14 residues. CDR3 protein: CASSPSGSYGEQYF. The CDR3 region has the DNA TGTGCCAGCTCACCCAGCGGGAGTTATGGCGAGCAGTACTTC.

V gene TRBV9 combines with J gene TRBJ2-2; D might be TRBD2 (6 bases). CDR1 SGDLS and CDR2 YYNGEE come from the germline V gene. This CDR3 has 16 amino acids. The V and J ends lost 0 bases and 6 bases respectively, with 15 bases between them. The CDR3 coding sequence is TGTGCCAGCAGCGTAGTGAGCGGGCGATCCCCCGGGGAGCTGTTTTTT. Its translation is CASSVVSGRSPGELFF.

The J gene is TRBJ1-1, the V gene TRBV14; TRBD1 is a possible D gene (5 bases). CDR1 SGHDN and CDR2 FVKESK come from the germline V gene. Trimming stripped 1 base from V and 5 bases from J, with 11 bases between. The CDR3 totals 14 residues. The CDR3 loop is CASSQGGEVTEAFF. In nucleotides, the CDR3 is TGTGCCAGCAGCCAAGGGGGCGAGGTAACTGAAGCTTTCTTT.

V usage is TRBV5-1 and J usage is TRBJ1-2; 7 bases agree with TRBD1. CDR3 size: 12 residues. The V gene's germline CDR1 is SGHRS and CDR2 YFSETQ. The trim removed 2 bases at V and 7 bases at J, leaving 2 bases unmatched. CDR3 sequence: CASSFSGGGYTF. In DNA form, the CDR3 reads TGCGCCAGCAGCTTCTCAGGGGGTGGCTACACCTTC.

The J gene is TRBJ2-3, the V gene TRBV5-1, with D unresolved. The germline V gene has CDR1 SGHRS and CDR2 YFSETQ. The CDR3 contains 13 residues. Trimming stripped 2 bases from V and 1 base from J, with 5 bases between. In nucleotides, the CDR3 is TGCGCCAGCAGCTTACACCGCACAGATACGCAGTATTTT. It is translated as CASSLHRTDTQYF.

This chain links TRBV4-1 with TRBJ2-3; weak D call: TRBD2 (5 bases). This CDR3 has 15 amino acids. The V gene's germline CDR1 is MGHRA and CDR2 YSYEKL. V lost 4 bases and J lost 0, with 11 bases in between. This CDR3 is CASSLATQSTDTQYF. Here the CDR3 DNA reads TGCGCCAGCAGCCTAGCGACCCAAAGCACAGATACGCAGTATTTT.

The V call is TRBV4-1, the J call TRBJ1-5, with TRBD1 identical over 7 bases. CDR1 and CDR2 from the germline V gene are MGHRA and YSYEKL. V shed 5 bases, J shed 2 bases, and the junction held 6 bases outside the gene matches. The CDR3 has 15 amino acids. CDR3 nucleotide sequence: TGCGCCAGCAGCTACAGGGGTTTTGGCAATCAGCCCCAGCATTTT. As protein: CASSYRGFGNQPQHF.

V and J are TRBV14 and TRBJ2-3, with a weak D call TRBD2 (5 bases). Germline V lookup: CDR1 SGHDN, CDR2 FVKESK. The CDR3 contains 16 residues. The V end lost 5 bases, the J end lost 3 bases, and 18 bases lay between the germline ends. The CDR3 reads CASSRLMGSITDTQYF. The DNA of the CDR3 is TGTGCCAGCAGCAGACTAATGGGGAGTATAACAGATACGCAGTATTTT.

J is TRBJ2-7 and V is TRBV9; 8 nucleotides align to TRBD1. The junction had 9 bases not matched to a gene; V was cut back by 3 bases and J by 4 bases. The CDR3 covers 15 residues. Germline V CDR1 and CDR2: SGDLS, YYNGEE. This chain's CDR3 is CASSARQGLWYEQYF. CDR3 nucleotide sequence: TGTGCCAGCAGCGCCCGACAGGGGCTTTGGTACGAGCAGTACTTC.

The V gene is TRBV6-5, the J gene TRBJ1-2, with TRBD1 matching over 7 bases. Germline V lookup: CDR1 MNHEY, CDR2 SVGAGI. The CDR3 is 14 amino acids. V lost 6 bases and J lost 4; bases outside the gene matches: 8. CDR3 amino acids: CASSPQTGSYGYTF. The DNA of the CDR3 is TGTGCCAGCAGCCCTCAGACAGGGAGCTATGGCTACACCTTC.

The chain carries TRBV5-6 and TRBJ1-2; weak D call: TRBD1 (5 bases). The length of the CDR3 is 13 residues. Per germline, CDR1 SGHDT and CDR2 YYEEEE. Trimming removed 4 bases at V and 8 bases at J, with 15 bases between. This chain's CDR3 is CASSLIQGGGYTF. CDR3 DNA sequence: TGTGCCAGCAGCCTAATTCAGGGAGGGGGCTACACCTTC.

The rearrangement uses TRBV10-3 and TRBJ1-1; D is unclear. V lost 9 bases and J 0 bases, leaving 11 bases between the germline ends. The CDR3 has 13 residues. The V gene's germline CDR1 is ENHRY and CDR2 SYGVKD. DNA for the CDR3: TGTGCCATATCTCCGGGGATGAACACTGAAGCTTTCTTT. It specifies CAISPGMNTEAFF.

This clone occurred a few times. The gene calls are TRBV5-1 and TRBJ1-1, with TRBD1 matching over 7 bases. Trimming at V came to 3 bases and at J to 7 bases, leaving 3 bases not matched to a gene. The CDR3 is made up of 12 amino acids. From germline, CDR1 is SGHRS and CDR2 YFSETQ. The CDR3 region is CASSSTGLEAFF. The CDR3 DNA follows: TGCGCCAGCAGCTCGACAGGGCTTGAAGCTTTCTTT.

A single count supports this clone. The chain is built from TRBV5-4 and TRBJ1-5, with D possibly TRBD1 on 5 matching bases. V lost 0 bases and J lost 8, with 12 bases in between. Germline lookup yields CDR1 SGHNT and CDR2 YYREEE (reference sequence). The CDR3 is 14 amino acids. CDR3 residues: CASSLDRSGEPQHF. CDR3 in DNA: TGTGCCAGCAGCTTGGACAGGTCGGGAGAGCCCCAGCATTTT.

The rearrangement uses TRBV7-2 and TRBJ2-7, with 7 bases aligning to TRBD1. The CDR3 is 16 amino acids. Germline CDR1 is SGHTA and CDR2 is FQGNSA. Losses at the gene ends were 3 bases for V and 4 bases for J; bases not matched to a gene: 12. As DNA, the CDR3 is TGTGCCAGCAGCTTTCGAACAGGGGCCCCTGGGTACGAGCAGTACTTC. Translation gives CASSFRTGAPGYEQYF.

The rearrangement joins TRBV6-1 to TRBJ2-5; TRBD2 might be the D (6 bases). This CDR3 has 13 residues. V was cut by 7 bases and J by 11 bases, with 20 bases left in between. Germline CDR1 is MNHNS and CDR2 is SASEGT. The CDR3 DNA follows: TGTGCCAGCACGGGCATGAATGCTCGGGAGCAGTACTTC. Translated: CASTGMNAREQYF.